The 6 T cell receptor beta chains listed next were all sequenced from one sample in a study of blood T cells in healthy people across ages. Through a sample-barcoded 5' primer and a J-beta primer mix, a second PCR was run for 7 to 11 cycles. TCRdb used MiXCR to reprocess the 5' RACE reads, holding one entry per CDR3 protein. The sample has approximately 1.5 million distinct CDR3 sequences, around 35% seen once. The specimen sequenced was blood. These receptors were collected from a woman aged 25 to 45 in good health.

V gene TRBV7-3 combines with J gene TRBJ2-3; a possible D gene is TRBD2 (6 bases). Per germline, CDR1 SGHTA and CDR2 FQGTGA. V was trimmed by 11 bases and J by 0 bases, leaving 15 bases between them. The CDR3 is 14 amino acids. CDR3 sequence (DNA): TGTGCCCTGAACGGGAGCAGAAGCACAGATACGCAGTATTTT. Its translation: CALNGSRSTDTQYF.

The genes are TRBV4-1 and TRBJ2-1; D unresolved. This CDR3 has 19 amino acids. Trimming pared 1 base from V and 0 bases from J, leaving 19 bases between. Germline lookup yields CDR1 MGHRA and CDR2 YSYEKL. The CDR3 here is CASSQVLRRPQSSYNEQFF. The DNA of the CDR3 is TGCGCCAGCAGCCAAGTACTCCGGCGTCCCCAAAGCTCCTACAATGAGCAGTTCTTC.

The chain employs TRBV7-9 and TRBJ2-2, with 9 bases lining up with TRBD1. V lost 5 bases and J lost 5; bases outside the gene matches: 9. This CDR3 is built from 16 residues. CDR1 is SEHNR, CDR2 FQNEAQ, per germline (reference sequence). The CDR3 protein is CASSQTGTGHTGELFF. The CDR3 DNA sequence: TGTGCCAGCAGCCAAACCGGGACAGGGCATACCGGGGAGCTGTTTTTT.

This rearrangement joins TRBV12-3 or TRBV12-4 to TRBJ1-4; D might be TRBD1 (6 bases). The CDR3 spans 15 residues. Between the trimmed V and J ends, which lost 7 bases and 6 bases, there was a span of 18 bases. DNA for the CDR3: TGTGCCAGCACCGCACAGGGTTTAGATTATGAAAAACTGTTTTTT. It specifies CASTAQGLDYEKLFF.

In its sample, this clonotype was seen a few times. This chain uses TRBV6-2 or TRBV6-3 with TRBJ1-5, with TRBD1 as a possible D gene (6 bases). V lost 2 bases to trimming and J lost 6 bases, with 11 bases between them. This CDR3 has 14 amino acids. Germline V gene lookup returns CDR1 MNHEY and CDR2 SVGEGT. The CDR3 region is CASSYGQGFQPQHF. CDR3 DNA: TGTGCCAGCAGTTACGGGCAGGGGTTTCAGCCCCAGCATTTT.

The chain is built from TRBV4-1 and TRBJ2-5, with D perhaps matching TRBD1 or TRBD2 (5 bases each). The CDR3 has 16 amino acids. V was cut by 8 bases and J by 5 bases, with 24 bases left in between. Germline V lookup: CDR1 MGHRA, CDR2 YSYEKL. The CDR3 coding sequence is TGCGCCAGCCCCTACCGCCGGGGCTCCGGGTGGGAGACCCAGTACTTC. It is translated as CASPYRRGSGWETQYF.